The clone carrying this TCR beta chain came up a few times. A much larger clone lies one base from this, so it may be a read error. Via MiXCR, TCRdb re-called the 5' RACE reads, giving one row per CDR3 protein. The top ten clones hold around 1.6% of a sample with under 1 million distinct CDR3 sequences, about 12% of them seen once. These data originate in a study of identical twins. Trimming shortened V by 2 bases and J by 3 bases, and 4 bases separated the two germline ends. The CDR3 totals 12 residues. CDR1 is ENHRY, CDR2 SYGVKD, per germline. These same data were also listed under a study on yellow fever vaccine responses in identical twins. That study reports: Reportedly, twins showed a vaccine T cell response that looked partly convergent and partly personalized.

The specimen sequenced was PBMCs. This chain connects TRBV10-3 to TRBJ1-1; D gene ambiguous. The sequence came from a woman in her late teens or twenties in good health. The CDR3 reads CAISEGYTEAFF. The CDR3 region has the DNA TGTGCCATCAGTGAGGGGTACACTGAAGCTTTCTTT.